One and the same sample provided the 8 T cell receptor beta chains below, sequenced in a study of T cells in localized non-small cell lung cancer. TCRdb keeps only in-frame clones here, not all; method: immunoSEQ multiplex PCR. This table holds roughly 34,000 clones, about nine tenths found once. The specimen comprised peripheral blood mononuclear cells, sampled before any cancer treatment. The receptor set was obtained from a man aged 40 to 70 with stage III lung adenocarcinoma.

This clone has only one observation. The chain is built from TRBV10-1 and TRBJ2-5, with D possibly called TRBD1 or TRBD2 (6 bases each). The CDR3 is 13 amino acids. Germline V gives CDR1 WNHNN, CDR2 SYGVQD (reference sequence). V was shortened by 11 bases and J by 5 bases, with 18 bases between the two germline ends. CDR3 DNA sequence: TGCGCCCCTATCGGGGGCTGCAATGAGACCCAGTACTTC. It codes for CAPIGGCNETQYF.

The CDR3 loop reads CASSIGLVAYEQYF. The CDR3 bases are TGTGCCAGCAGCATAGGACTAGTGGCCTACGAGCAGTACTTC. The rearrangement uses TRBV7-9 and TRBJ2-7; 7 nucleotides agree with TRBD2. The CDR3 is 14 residues long. J was trimmed by 2 bases and V by 5 bases; bases with no gene match: 6. Germline V CDR1 and CDR2: SEHNR, FQNEAQ (reference sequence). Complete variable domain (other parts from reference TRBV7-9 and TRBJ2-7): DTGVSQNPRHKITKRGQNVTFRCDPISEHNRLYWYRQTLGQGPEFLTYFQNEAQLEKSRLLSDRFSAERPKGSFSTLEIQRTEQGDSAMYLCASSIGLVAYEQYFGPGTRLTVT.

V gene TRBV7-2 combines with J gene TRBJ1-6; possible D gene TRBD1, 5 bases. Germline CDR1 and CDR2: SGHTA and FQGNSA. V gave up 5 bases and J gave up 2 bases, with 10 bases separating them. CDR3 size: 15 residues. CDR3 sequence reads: CASSVQGPYNSPLHF. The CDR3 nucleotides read TGTGCCAGCAGCGTTCAGGGCCCCTATAATTCACCCCTCCACTTT.

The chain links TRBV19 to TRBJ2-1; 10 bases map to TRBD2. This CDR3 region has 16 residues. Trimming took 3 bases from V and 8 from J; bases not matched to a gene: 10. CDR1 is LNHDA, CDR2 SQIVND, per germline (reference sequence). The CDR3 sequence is CASSMKSGGGFDEQFF. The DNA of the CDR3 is TGTGCCAGTAGTATGAAGAGCGGGGGGGGCTTCGATGAGCAGTTCTTC.

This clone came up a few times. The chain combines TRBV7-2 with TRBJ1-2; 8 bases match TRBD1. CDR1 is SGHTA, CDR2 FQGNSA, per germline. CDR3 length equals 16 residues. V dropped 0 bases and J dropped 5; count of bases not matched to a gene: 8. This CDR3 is CASSLALRGLGYGYTF. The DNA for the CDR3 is TGTGCCAGCAGCTTAGCGCTCAGGGGGCTGGGGTATGGCTACACCTTC. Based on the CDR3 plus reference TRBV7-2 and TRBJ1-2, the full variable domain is GAGVSQSPSNKVTEKGKDVELRCDPISGHTALYWYRQSLGQGLEFLIYFQGNSAPDKSGLPSDRFSAERTGGSVSTLTIQRTQQEDSAVYLCASSLALRGLGYGYTFGSGTRLTVV.

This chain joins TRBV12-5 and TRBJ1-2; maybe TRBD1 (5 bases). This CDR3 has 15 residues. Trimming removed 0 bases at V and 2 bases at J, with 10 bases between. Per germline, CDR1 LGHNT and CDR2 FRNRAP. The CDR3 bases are TGTGCTAGTGGTTTGGTACAAAGGGGAAACTATGGCTACACCTTC. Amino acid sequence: CASGLVQRGNYGYTF.

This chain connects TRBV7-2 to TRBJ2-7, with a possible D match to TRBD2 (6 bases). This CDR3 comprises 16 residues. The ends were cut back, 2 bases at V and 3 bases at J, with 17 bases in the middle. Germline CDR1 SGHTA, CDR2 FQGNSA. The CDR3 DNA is TGTGCCAGCAGCTTATCCGGCGGGACCTCCCACTACGAGCAGTACTTC. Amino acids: CASSLSGGTSHYEQYF. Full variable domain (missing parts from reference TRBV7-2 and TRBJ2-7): GAGVSQSPSNKVTEKGKDVELRCDPISGHTALYWYRQSLGQGLEFLIYFQGNSAPDKSGLPSDRFSAERTGGSVSTLTIQRTQQEDSAVYLCASSLSGGTSHYEQYFGPGTRLTVT.

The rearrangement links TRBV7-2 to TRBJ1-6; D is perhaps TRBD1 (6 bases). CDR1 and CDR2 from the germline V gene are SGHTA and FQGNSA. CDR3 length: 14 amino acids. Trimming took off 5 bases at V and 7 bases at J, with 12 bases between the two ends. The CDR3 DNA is TGTGCCAGCAGCCCGGACAGTTCCAATTCACCCCTCCACTTT. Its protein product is CASSPDSSNSPLHF.